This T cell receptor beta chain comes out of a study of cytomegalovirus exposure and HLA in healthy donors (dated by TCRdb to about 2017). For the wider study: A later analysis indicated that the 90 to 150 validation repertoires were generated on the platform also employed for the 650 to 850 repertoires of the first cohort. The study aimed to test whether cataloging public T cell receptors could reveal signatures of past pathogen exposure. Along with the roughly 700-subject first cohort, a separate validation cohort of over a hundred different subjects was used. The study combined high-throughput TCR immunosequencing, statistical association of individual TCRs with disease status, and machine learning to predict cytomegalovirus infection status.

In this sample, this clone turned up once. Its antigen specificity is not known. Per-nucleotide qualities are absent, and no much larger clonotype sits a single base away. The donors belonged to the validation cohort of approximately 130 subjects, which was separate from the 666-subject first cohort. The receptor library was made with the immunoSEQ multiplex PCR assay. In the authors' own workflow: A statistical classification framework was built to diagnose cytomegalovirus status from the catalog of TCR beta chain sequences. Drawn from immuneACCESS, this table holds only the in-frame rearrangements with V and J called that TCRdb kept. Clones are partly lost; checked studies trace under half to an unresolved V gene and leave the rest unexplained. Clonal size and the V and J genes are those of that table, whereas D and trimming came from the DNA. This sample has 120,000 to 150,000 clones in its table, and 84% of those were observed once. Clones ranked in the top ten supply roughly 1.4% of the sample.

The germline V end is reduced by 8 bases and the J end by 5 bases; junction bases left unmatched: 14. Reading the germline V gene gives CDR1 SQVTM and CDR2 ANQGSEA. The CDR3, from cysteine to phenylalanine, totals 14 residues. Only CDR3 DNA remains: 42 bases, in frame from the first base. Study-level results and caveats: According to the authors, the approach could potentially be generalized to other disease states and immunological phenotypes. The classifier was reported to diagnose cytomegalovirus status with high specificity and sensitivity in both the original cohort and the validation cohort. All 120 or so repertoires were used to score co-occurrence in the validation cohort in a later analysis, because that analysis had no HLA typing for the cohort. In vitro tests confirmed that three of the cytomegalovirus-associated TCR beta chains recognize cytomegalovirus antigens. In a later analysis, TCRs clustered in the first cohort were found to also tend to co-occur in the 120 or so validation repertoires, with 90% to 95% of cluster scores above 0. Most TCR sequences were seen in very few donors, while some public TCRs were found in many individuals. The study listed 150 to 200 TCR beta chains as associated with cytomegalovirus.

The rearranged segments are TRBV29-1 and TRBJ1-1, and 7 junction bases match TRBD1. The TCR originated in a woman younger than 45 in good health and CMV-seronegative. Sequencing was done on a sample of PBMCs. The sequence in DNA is TGCAGCTTACACCCCCAGGGGGATAAGACTGAAGCTTTCTTT. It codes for CSLHPQGDKTEAFF.